This TCR beta chain is from a study of cytomegalovirus exposure and HLA in healthy donors. Findings of the study overall: TCR beta chains numbering approximately 150 were designated cytomegalovirus-associated.

Primers: 60 Vbeta forward and 13 Jbeta reverse. Repertoires were generated with immunoSEQ multiplex PCR, while TCRdb's copy carries only in-frame clones and drops some. The table records 170,000 or so clones, over 65% of them present only once. Details on this clone: Its antigen remains unknown.

This receptor was taken from a woman aged 55 to 70 in good health and CMV-seropositive. The sample consisted of PBMCs.

The CDR3 DNA is TGCGCCAGCAGCTCCTTAGCGGGAGGGCGTAGCGAGCAGTACTTC. This encodes CASSSLAGGRSEQYF. V usage is TRBV5-1 and J usage is TRBJ2-7; 11 nucleotides line up with TRBD2. Germline V lookup: CDR1 SGHRS, CDR2 YFSETQ. The CDR3 covers 15 residues. J gave up 6 bases and V 3 bases, and 8 bases lay outside the gene matches.